Below, 22 T cell receptor beta chains from the same sample are listed, as sequenced in a study of response to subunit inactivated influenza vaccine. TCRdb re-derived calls from the RT-PCR reads in MiXCR, one entry per CDR3 protein. The table lists about 520,000 distinct CDR3 sequences, 25% of them singletons. Here the sequenced sample was CD4+ T cells sorted from PBMCs, taken 5 days after vaccination. These receptors came from a middle-aged man who received an inactivated influenza vaccine.

This clonotype was detected only a few times. V usage is TRBV11-2 and J usage is TRBJ1-2; unclear D gene. The V end lost 1 base, the J end lost 4 bases, and 10 bases lay between the germline ends. Germline V gives CDR1 SGHAT, CDR2 FQNNGV. This CDR3 spans 14 amino acids. In nucleotides, the CDR3 is TGTGCCAGCAGCTTAGGAATGGTGGCCTATGGCTACACCTTC. Protein product: CASSLGMVAYGYTF.

This clonotype was counted between two and nine times. This chain connects TRBV7-9 to TRBJ2-3; 9 positions agree with TRBD2. CDR3 length: 16 amino acids. Germline CDR1 and CDR2: SEHNR and FQNEAQ (reference sequence). The trim removed 1 base at V and 6 bases at J, leaving 8 bases unmatched. The chain's CDR3 is CASSLEGGRALDTQYF. In nucleotides, the CDR3 is TGTGCCAGCAGCTTAGAGGGCGGGAGGGCCCTCGATACGCAGTATTTT.

This clonotype came up a few times. The genes are TRBV6-2 or TRBV6-3 and TRBJ2-3; 11 positions match TRBD2. Trimming took 0 bases from V and 5 from J; bases not matched to a gene: 7. Germline V CDR1 and CDR2: MNHEY, SVGEGT. CDR3 size: 17 residues. The CDR3: CASSYSMSLAGGDTQYF. CDR3 in DNA: TGTGCCAGCAGTTACTCGATGTCCCTAGCGGGAGGAGATACGCAGTATTTT.

This clonotype came up many times. The J gene is TRBJ2-2, the V gene TRBV2; TRBD1 matches at 7 bases. This CDR3 region has 14 residues. Germline lookup yields CDR1 SNHLY and CDR2 FYNNEI. V was clipped by 7 bases and J by 4 bases; unmatched bases: 6. The CDR3 reads CASKLTGVTGELFF. CDR3 nucleotides: TGTGCCAGCAAATTAACAGGGGTCACCGGGGAGCTGTTTTTT.

The V gene is TRBV19, the J gene TRBJ2-2; 12 positions agree with TRBD2. This CDR3 contains 16 residues. J gave up 5 bases and V 5 bases, and 6 bases lay outside the gene matches. Germline V CDR1 and CDR2: LNHDA, SQIVND (reference sequence). In DNA form, the CDR3 reads TGTGCCAGTAGTCTAGCGGGAGGGCCTCGAACCGGGGAGCTGTTTTTT. It specifies CASSLAGGPRTGELFF.

The chain is built from TRBV7-2 and TRBJ2-1, with 8 bases lining up with TRBD2. The germline gives CDR1 SGHTA, CDR2 FQGNSA. The V segment lost 2 bases and the J segment 0 bases; nucleotides outside the gene matches: 3. This CDR3 has 16 amino acids. CDR3 coding DNA: TGTGCCAGCAGCTTACCGAGCGGGAGCTCCTACAATGAGCAGTTCTTC. Encoded protein: CASSLPSGSSYNEQFF.

This chain joins TRBV5-6 and TRBJ2-7; the match to TRBD2 covers 8 bases. Germline loops: CDR1 SGHDT, CDR2 YYEEEE. This CDR3 comprises 14 residues. With 4 bases clipped from V and 6 bases from J, the junction kept 9 bases outside the gene matches. The CDR3 protein is CASSQREGRPEQYF. The CDR3 nucleotides are TGTGCCAGCAGCCAACGGGAGGGCCGGCCCGAGCAGTACTTC.

The chain has TRBV4-2 and TRBJ2-1, with TRBD1 as a possible D gene (6 bases). This CDR3 is 14 amino acids long. Looked up from germline, CDR1 is LGHNA and CDR2 is YNFKEQ. Trimming stripped 1 base from V and 4 bases from J, with 8 bases between. The CDR3 region has the DNA TGTGCCAGCAGCCAAGGGGGGCGGTACAATGAGCAGTTCTTC. This codes for CASSQGGRYNEQFF.

This clonotype has only a few counts. The chain joins TRBV5-1 to TRBJ1-6; TRBD1 might be the D (6 bases). V lost 0 bases and J lost 7, with 11 bases in between. Germline CDR1 is SGHRS and CDR2 is YFSETQ. CDR3 length: 15 residues. DNA of the CDR3: TGCGCCAGCAGCTTGGCGCGGGGGGCGAATTCACCCCTCCACTTT. Protein sequence: CASSLARGANSPLHF.

This clonotype was observed a few times. This sequence joins TRBV5-1 and TRBJ2-2; D perhaps matches TRBD2 (6 bases). The CDR3 covers 15 residues. Looked up from germline, CDR1 is SGHRS and CDR2 is YFSETQ. The V and J ends lost 1 base and 0 bases respectively, with 7 bases between them. The CDR3 coding sequence is TGCGCCAGCAGCTTGTCTAGCGCGAACACCGGGGAGCTGTTTTTT. Translating it yields CASSLSSANTGELFF.

This clonotype was seen only a few times. The V call is TRBV7-2, the J call TRBJ2-1; 7 bases match TRBD2. Germline V lookup: CDR1 SGHTA, CDR2 FQGNSA. V gave up 9 bases and J gave up 13 bases; unmatched junction bases: 21. The CDR3 totals 15 residues. CDR3: CASKNRDYGQVGQFF. CDR3 in DNA: TGTGCCAGTAAAAACCGGGACTATGGGCAGGTTGGTCAGTTCTTC.

This clonotype was seen a handful of times. The V gene is TRBV9, the J gene TRBJ2-5, with 8 bases fitting TRBD2. The V segment lost 0 bases and the J segment 1 base; nucleotides outside the gene matches: 8. CDR3 length equals 17 residues. The germline CDR1 and CDR2 sequences are SGDLS and YYNGEE. The chain's CDR3 is CASSVGPAGALQETQYF. DNA for the CDR3: TGTGCCAGCAGCGTAGGGCCAGCGGGGGCCCTCCAAGAGACCCAGTACTTC.

This clonotype has only a few counts. The chain carries TRBV20-1 and TRBJ1-2; 7 bases map to TRBD1. Germline V gene lookup returns CDR1 DFQATT and CDR2 SNEGSKA (reference sequence). The CDR3 has 14 amino acids. Germline trimming cut 6 bases from V and 4 bases from J; bases unmatched to any gene: 11. The CDR3 DNA sequence: TGCAGTGCGGGCCCCGACAGGGCAGGCTATGGCTACACCTTC. Amino acids: CSAGPDRAGYGYTF.

This clonotype was seen only a few times. The rearrangement uses TRBV12-3 or TRBV12-4 and TRBJ1-4; a possible D gene is TRBD1 (5 bases). Trimming left V 3 bases short and J 3 bases short, with 17 bases between. CDR3 size: 17 residues. CDR3 protein: CASSFVGTSSPNEKLFF. In DNA form, the CDR3 reads TGTGCCAGCAGTTTTGTCGGGACGTCGTCTCCTAATGAAAAACTGTTTTTT.

The rearrangement uses TRBV30 and TRBJ2-2; D tentatively fits TRBD1 or TRBD2 (5 bases each). CDR1 and CDR2 (germline): GTSNPN, SVGIG (reference sequence). This CDR3 is built from 12 residues. Trimming took 4 bases from V and 6 from J, leaving 9 bases between them. The CDR3 loop is CAWTRGAGELFF. The CDR3, as DNA: TGTGCCTGGACCCGAGGGGCCGGGGAGCTGTTTTTT.

The chain joins TRBV5-1 to TRBJ1-4; D perhaps matches TRBD1 (5 bases). The CDR3 totals 14 residues. CDR1 SGHRS and CDR2 YFSETQ come from the germline V gene. V was trimmed by 4 bases and J by 7 bases, leaving 14 bases between them. The CDR3 protein is CASSQGTKGEKLFF. CDR3 sequence (DNA): TGCGCCAGCAGCCAAGGGACTAAAGGTGAAAAACTGTTTTTT.

The V gene is TRBV6-5, the J gene TRBJ2-7, with TRBD2 matching 13 bases. V gave up 0 bases and J gave up 2 bases; unmatched junction bases: 7. This CDR3 is built from 18 residues. CDR1 and CDR2 from the germline V gene are MNHEY and SVGAGI. CDR3 coding DNA: TGTGCCAGCAGTTACTCCCAGACTAGCGGGGGGCTCACCTACGAGCAGTACTTC. Translation: CASSYSQTSGGLTYEQYF.

This clonotype was observed a few times. This chain connects TRBV29-1 to TRBJ2-4; D possibly corresponds to TRBD2 (7 bases). The V gene lost 0 bases and the J gene lost 3 bases, with 18 bases spanning the gap. The CDR3 contains 17 residues. Germline assignment: CDR1 SQVTM and CDR2 ANQGSEA. The CDR3 region is CSVEEGGGGTFKNIQYF. As DNA, the CDR3 is TGCAGCGTTGAAGAGGGGGGAGGGGGAACCTTCAAAAACATTCAGTACTTC.

This clonotype was counted a few times. The chain links TRBV11-2 to TRBJ2-5; D is perhaps TRBD2 (7 bases). There are 18 residues in the CDR3. The V gene's germline CDR1 is SGHAT and CDR2 FQNNGV. V shed 5 bases and J shed 0 bases, with 22 bases lying between them. For the CDR3, the DNA is TGTGCCAGCAGCATTCTCCGGGGCGGGGGCTTGTACCAAGAGACCCAGTACTTC. It translates to CASSILRGGGLYQETQYF. Full variable domain (rest looked up from reference TRBV11-2 and TRBJ2-5): EAGVAQSPRYKIIEKRQSVAFWCNPISGHATLYWYQQILGQGPKLLIQFQNNGVVDDSQLPKDRFSAERLKGVDSTLKIQPAKLEDSAVYLCASSILRGGGLYQETQYFGPGTRLLVL.

CDR3 region: CATGTGGGTDTQYF. CDR3 nucleotides: TGTGCCACCGGGACAGGGGGTGGCACAGATACGCAGTATTTT. The chain links TRBV24-1 to TRBJ2-3, with 11 bases lining up with TRBD1. The CDR3 runs 14 residues. Losses at the gene ends were 9 bases for V and 1 base for J; bases not matched to a gene: 2. Germline V gives CDR1 KGHDR, CDR2 SFDVKD.

This clonotype was recorded many times. The chain joins TRBV12-3 or TRBV12-4 to TRBJ2-3, with no clear D. The CDR3 totals 12 residues. Trimming pared 4 bases from V and 2 bases from J, leaving 4 bases between. The CDR3 DNA is TGTGCCAGCAGTTCAAACACAGATACGCAGTATTTT. This codes for CASSSNTDTQYF.

The chain employs TRBV12-3 or TRBV12-4 and TRBJ2-3, with 10 bases lining up with TRBD2. This CDR3 spans 18 amino acids. J lost 7 bases, V lost 2 bases, and 15 bases had no gene match. The CDR3 is CASSLRGSASGSTYTQYF. CDR3 bases: TGTGCCAGCAGTTTAAGGGGTTCGGCTAGCGGGAGTACTTATACGCAGTATTTT.